This T cell receptor beta chain was identified during a study of blood T cell repertoires in COVID-19. Study at large: Researchers got acute and convalescent COVID-19 samples from the United States, Italy and Spain.

In the authors' methods: Using reference gene primer amplification, nucleated cell counts were estimated. Profiling relied on immunoSEQ multiplex PCR, and the TCRdb table lists in-frame clones only, not all of them. V and J calls plus clone size are reproduced from that table; the DNA served to infer D and trimming. The sample records approximately 150,000 clones, around 88% being singletons. From germline, CDR1 is MGHRA and CDR2 YSYEKL. CDR3 size: 16 residues. Trimming shortened V by 1 base and J by 11 bases, and 21 bases separated the two germline ends. The receptor was derived from a human donor in a cohort sampled during active COVID-19. Material for sequencing was peripheral blood. The genes are TRBV4-1 and TRBJ1-5, with D possibly matching TRBD1 (5 bases). The chain's CDR3 is CASSQAEVSGNLAQHF. CDR3 sequence (DNA): TGCGCCAGCAGCCAAGCTGAGGTCTCAGGGAACTTGGCCCAGCATTTT.